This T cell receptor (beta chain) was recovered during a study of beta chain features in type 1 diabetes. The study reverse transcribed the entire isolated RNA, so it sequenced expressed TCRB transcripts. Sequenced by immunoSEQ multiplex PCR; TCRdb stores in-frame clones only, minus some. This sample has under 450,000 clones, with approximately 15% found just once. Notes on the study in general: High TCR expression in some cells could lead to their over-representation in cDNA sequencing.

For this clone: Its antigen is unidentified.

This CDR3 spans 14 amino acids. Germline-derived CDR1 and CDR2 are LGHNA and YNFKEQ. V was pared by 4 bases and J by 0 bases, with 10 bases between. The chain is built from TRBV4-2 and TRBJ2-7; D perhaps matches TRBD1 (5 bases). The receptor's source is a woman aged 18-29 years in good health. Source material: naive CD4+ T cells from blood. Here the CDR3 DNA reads TGTGCCAGCAGCCCCACTCAGGGCTCCTACGAGCAGTACTTC. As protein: CASSPTQGSYEQYF.